The 10 T cell receptor beta chains below come from one sample, sequenced in a study of blood T cell repertoires in COVID-19. Sequenced by immunoSEQ multiplex PCR; TCRdb stores in-frame clones only, minus some. The sample holds over 85,000 clones; 70% to 90% are singletons and the top ten take over 2%. The sample comprised peripheral blood. These receptors all come from a man between 45 and 60 years old with active COVID-19.

V is TRBV9 and J is TRBJ1-3; D is perhaps TRBD1 (5 bases). This CDR3 contains 16 residues. CDR1 and CDR2 (germline): SGDLS, YYNGEE. Trimming removed 3 bases at V and 9 bases at J, with 22 bases between. The CDR3 loop reads CASSGSRRVIGGTIYF. The CDR3 bases are TGTGCCAGCAGCGGTTCTAGAAGGGTAATCGGGGGCACCATATATTTT. The full variable domain, rest sourced from reference TRBV9 and TRBJ1-3, is DSGVTQTPKHLITATGQRVTLRCSPRSGDLSVYWYQQSLDQGLQFLIQYYNGEERAKGNILERFSAQQFPDLHSELNLSSLELGDSALYFCASSGSRRVIGGTIYFGEGSWLTVV.

The chain recombines TRBV18 with TRBJ1-1; possibly TRBD1 for D (5 bases). The V and J ends lost 6 bases and 6 bases respectively, with 17 bases between them. CDR3 size: 14 residues. Germline loops: CDR1 KGHSH, CDR2 LQKENI. CDR3: CASSPTIGEAEAFF. The DNA of the CDR3 is TGTGCCAGCTCCCCCACCATAGGGGAGGCTGAAGCTTTCTTT.

V usage is TRBV20-1 and J usage is TRBJ1-1, with a weak D call TRBD1 (5 bases). CDR3 length: 14 residues. Germline assignment: CDR1 DFQATT and CDR2 SNEGSKA (reference sequence). The V gene lost 7 bases and the J gene lost 1 base, with 16 bases spanning the gap. CDR3 sequence reads: CSGSVWGPNTEAFF. The CDR3 DNA sequence: TGCAGTGGTAGTGTTTGGGGCCCGAACACTGAAGCTTTCTTT.

The chain is built from TRBV28 and TRBJ1-1; D might be TRBD1 (6 bases). CDR1 is MDHEN, CDR2 SYDVKM, per germline. The CDR3 covers 16 residues. V lost 6 bases and J 0 bases, leaving 17 bases between the germline ends. The CDR3 region is CASSENQGLMNTEAFF. Written as DNA, the CDR3 is TGTGCCAGCAGCGAAAACCAGGGGTTGATGAACACTGAAGCTTTCTTT.

This clone occurred once. CDR3 DNA sequence: TGCGCCAGCAGCTTCGGGGACAGGGTGGGAAACGAGCAGTACTTC. Translation: CASSFGDRVGNEQYF. The J gene is TRBJ2-7, the V gene TRBV5-1, with 9 bases matching TRBD1. Trimming removed 2 bases from V and 5 bases from J; junction bases left unmatched: 8. The CDR3 has 15 amino acids. CDR1 and CDR2 (germline): SGHRS, YFSETQ.

J is TRBJ2-7 and V is TRBV20-1; TRBD2 agrees at 8 bases. Germline CDR1 reads DFQATT; CDR2 reads SNEGSKA (reference sequence). Unmatched junction bases numbered 3, after V lost 5 bases and J lost 6 bases. The CDR3 consists of 11 residues. The CDR3 nucleotides read TGCAGTGCTGCCGGGGGGGCCGAGCAGTACTTC. It is translated as CSAAGGAEQYF.

The genes are TRBV13 and TRBJ2-2, with TRBD1 as a possible D gene (6 bases). CDR1 is PRHDT and CDR2 is FYEKMQ in the germline V gene (reference sequence). The CDR3 covers 14 residues. V shed 6 bases and J shed 3 bases, with 11 bases lying between them. The CDR3 DNA is TGTGCCAGCAGTCCGGACAGACACACCGGGGAGCTGTTTTTT. Its translation is CASSPDRHTGELFF.

This chain uses TRBV6-5 with TRBJ1-1, with a possible D match to TRBD1 (5 bases). CDR1 is MNHEY, CDR2 SVGAGI, per germline. The V and J ends lost 6 bases and 0 bases respectively, with 11 bases between them. The CDR3 has 14 amino acids. CDR3 residues: CASRPTAMNTEAFF. The DNA for the CDR3 is TGTGCCAGCAGACCGACAGCCATGAACACTGAAGCTTTCTTT.

This chain joins TRBV5-6 and TRBJ1-5; D not certain. The CDR3 is made up of 14 amino acids. Trimming cost V 0 bases and J 9 bases, with 13 bases left between them. The germline V gene has CDR1 SGHDT and CDR2 YYEEEE. The CDR3 nucleotides read TGTGCCAGCAGCTTGGGGCGCAGGCCCGGGCCCCAGCATTTT. It yields the protein CASSLGRRPGPQHF. The full variable domain, its missing parts supplied by reference TRBV5-6 and TRBJ1-5, is DAGVTQSPTHLIKTRGQQVTLRCSPKSGHDTVSWYQQALGQGPQFIFQYYEEEERQRGNFPDRFSGHQFPNYSSELNVNALLLGDSALYLCASSLGRRPGPQHFGDGTRLSIL.

The V and J genes are TRBV19 and TRBJ2-1, with TRBD2 matching over 8 bases. The germline gives CDR1 LNHDA, CDR2 SQIVND (reference sequence). The ends lost 3 bases at V and 7 bases at J; junction bases unmatched: 11. The CDR3 covers 16 residues. CDR3 nucleotides: TGTGCCAGTAGTATGGTAGCGGGGTTCCAGGGAAATGAGCAGTTCTTC. This encodes CASSMVAGFQGNEQFF.